This entry is about one T cell receptor beta chain. Its specificity is unknown. These data originate in a study of cytomegalovirus exposure and HLA in healthy donors. The PCR was carried out with 60 Vbeta primers and 13 Jbeta primers. Assay: immunoSEQ multiplex PCR; the TCRdb copy retains only in-frame clones and omits some. The sample lists around 100,000 clones, 67% occurring once. The study, taken as a whole, reports: Trimming of TCR beta V- and J-genes showed a link, identified in a later analysis, to a missense DCLRE1C variant.

The receptor was derived from a man younger than 35 in good health and CMV-seropositive. Sequenced: PBMCs.

CDR3: CASSLTGSDNSPLHF. CDR3 DNA: TGCGCCAGCAGCTTGACAGGGTCGGATAATTCACCCCTCCACTTT. This rearrangement joins TRBV5-1 to TRBJ1-6, with D tentatively TRBD1 (6 bases). V was shortened by 1 base and J by 5 bases, with 10 bases between the two germline ends. Per germline, CDR1 SGHRS and CDR2 YFSETQ. The CDR3 has 15 amino acids.